These 6 T cell receptor beta chains originate from one sample sequenced in a study of T-cell memory formation after mild COVID-19. TCRdb re-analysed the 5' RACE reads in MiXCR, keeping a single row per CDR3 protein. The sample records roughly 51,000 distinct CDR3 sequences, over 6.5% being singletons. Sequencing input: PBMCs or a T cell subset sorted from them (not recorded which). The source of these receptors is a man aged 18 to 35 who had mild COVID-19 (a few samples of this study predate the infection). Cell type and time point are not known.

This clonotype showed up just a few times. The chain joins TRBV12-3 or TRBV12-4 to TRBJ2-1; D not certain. The length of the CDR3 is 13 residues. The germline V and J ends were trimmed by 7 bases and 8 bases, with 15 bases remaining between them. CDR3 sequence (DNA): TGTGCCAGCACCACCCACCGGGCTGATGAGCAGTTCTTC. This codes for CASTTHRADEQFF.

The CDR3 loop reads CASSLALQTMNTEAFF. For the CDR3, the DNA is TGTGCCAGCAGCTTAGCACTTCAGACGATGAACACTGAAGCTTTCTTT. The chain has TRBV7-2 and TRBJ1-1; no reliable D call. The V end was cut by 0 bases, the J end by 0 bases, with 11 bases between. The CDR3 length is 16 residues. The germline V gene has CDR1 SGHTA and CDR2 FQGNSA.

The V call is TRBV27, the J call TRBJ2-7; 9 bases fit TRBD1. V lost 4 bases, J lost 7 bases, and 5 bases stayed unmatched. This CDR3 has 13 residues. CDR1 and CDR2 from the germline V gene are MNHEY and SMNVEV (reference sequence). The CDR3 sequence: CASSWTGAGEQYF. CDR3 nucleotides: TGTGCCAGCAGTTGGACAGGGGCAGGTGAGCAGTACTTC.

This clonotype came up many times. The chain couples TRBV5-1 to TRBJ2-3, with D uncertain. Deletions cut 4 bases from V and 7 bases from J, with 16 bases between. The CDR3 is 14 residues long. Per the germline V gene, CDR1 is SGHRS and CDR2 is YFSETQ. DNA of the CDR3: TGCGCCAGCAGCCCGGATTCGGGTAGCAATACGCAGTATTTT. As protein: CASSPDSGSNTQYF.

V and J are TRBV4-1 and TRBJ2-5, with D unclear. CDR1 and CDR2 from the germline V gene are MGHRA and YSYEKL. Trimming took 5 bases from V and 0 from J, leaving 13 bases between them. The length of the CDR3 is 15 residues. The CDR3 loop reads CASSYQGQYQETQYF. In DNA form, the CDR3 reads TGCGCCAGCAGCTACCAAGGGCAGTACCAAGAGACCCAGTACTTC.

In its sample, this clonotype was seen many times. The chain couples TRBV5-4 to TRBJ1-1, with D unclear. The germline CDR1 and CDR2 sequences are SGHNT and YYREEE (reference sequence). The CDR3 is 13 residues long. V lost 7 bases and J lost 2, with 12 bases in between. The CDR3 region is CASGVGINTEAFF. DNA for the CDR3: TGTGCCAGCGGCGTCGGGATCAACACTGAAGCTTTCTTT.